These T cell receptor beta chains were read from a single sample in a study of cytomegalovirus exposure and HLA in healthy donors. Data came from immunoSEQ multiplex PCR; TCRdb stores just in-frame clones and leaves some out. The table lists around 190,000 clones, roughly 86% of them singletons. Sequencing was carried out using PBMCs. These receptors were obtained from a woman aged 18 to 35 in good health and CMV-seronegative. The CDR3 runs from the conserved cysteine through the conserved F or W. Each record gives: clone size, J gene, D gene, V gene, CDR3 DNA, CDR3 protein. D genes are given only for firm matches. A clone size is listed for some rows: how often the clone was seen (once, few, many), or a class if it is expanded.

clone size: few
J gene: TRBJ1-2
D gene: .
V gene: TRBV6-5
CDR3 DNA: TGTGCCAGCAGTTACTCTGGTCCCCGCAGGGAATATGGCTACACCTTC
CDR3 protein: CASSYSGPRREYGYTF

clone size: .
J gene: TRBJ2-7
D gene: TRBD2
V gene: TRBV5-6
CDR3 DNA: TGTGCCAGCAGCTTGGTAGCGGGAGTGAACGAGCAGTACTTC
CDR3 protein: CASSLVAGVNEQYF

clone size: .
J gene: TRBJ1-6
D gene: TRBD1
V gene: TRBV2
CDR3 DNA: TGTGCCAGCAGATCAGGGGGCTTGAATTCACCCCTCCACTTT
CDR3 protein: CASRSGGLNSPLHF

clone size: .
J gene: TRBJ2-1
D gene: TRBD2
V gene: TRBV27
CDR3 DNA: TGTGCCAGCACTTCGACCGGGAGGGGTAATTCCTACAATGAGCAGTTCTTC
CDR3 protein: CASTSTGRGNSYNEQFF

clone size: .
J gene: TRBJ2-1
D gene: TRBD1
V gene: TRBV4-1
CDR3 DNA: TGCGCCAGCGTCGGGACAGGCGATTACAATGAGCAGTTCTTC
CDR3 protein: CASVGTGDYNEQFF

clone size: .
J gene: TRBJ1-1
D gene: .
V gene: TRBV27
CDR3 DNA: TGTGCCAGCAGTTTATCCGGGAGGGCGGTGAACACTGAAGCTTTCTTT
CDR3 protein: CASSLSGRAVNTEAFF

clone size: few
J gene: TRBJ1-1
D gene: .
V gene: TRBV28
CDR3 DNA: TGTGCCAGCAGTCTACAGGGAGTCATGAACACTGAAGCTTTCTTT
CDR3 protein: CASSLQGVMNTEAFF

clone size: few
J gene: TRBJ2-2
D gene: .
V gene: TRBV28
CDR3 DNA: TGTGCCAGCAGTTTCTCCCCCGGGGAGCTGTTTTTT
CDR3 protein: CASSFSPGELFF

clone size: .
J gene: TRBJ1-1
D gene: .
V gene: TRBV18
CDR3 DNA: TGTGCCAGCTCACCCAACGGGGGGAACACTGAAGCTTTCTTT
CDR3 protein: CASSPNGGNTEAFF

clone size: .
J gene: TRBJ2-3
D gene: TRBD2
V gene: TRBV2
CDR3 DNA: TGTGCCAGCACCTCCGGACTAGCGGGCACAGATACGCAGTATTTT
CDR3 protein: CASTSGLAGTDTQYF

clone size: few
J gene: TRBJ1-2
D gene: TRBD1
V gene: TRBV6-4
CDR3 DNA: TGTGCCAGCAGTGACTCGGTGGACAGGGGGATCAATGGCTACACCTTC
CDR3 protein: CASSDSVDRGINGYTF

clone size: .
J gene: TRBJ2-7
D gene: TRBD1
V gene: TRBV10-3
CDR3 DNA: TGTGCCATCAGTGGATCCGGGACAGCAGACTCCTACGAGCAGTACTTC
CDR3 protein: CAISGSGTADSYEQYF

clone size: once
J gene: TRBJ1-2
D gene: TRBD1
V gene: TRBV28
CDR3 DNA: TGTGCCAGCAGTTTTCTCGACAGGGCTAACTATGGCTACACCTTC
CDR3 protein: CASSFLDRANYGYTF

clone size: once
J gene: TRBJ2-3
D gene: .
V gene: TRBV4-1
CDR3 DNA: TGCGCCAGCAGCCAAGGGAGGCAGAGCACAGATACGCAGTATTTT
CDR3 protein: CASSQGRQSTDTQYF

clone size: .
J gene: TRBJ2-1
D gene: .
V gene: TRBV7-3
CDR3 DNA: TGTGCCAGCAGCTCCAGCCAGGGCAGGGTTAAAGATGAGCAGTTCTTC
CDR3 protein: CASSSSQGRVKDEQFF

clone size: .
J gene: TRBJ2-1
D gene: .
V gene: TRBV30
CDR3 DNA: TGTGCCTGGAGTGTAGGAGGGTATTACAATGAGCAGTTCTTC
CDR3 protein: CAWSVGGYYNEQFF

clone size: once
J gene: TRBJ2-6
D gene: TRBD1
V gene: TRBV4-1
CDR3 DNA: TGCGCCAGCAGCCAGGGTGACGGACAGGGTGGGGTCGGTGGGGCCAACGTCCTGACTTTC
CDR3 protein: CASSQGDGQGGVGGANVLTF